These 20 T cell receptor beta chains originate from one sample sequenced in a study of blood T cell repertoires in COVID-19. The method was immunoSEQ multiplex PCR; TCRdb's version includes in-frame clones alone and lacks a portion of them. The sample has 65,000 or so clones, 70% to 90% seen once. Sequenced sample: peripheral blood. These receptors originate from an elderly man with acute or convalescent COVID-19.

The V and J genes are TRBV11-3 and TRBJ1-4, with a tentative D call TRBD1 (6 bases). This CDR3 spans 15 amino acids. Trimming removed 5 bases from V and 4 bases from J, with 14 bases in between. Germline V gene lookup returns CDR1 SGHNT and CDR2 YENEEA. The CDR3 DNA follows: TGTGCCAGCAGCAAACGGACAGTTAATAATGAAAAACTGTTTTTT. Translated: CASSKRTVNNEKLFF. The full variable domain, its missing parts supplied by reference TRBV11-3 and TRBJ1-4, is EAGVVQSPRYKIIEKKQPVAFWCNPISGHNTLYWYLQNLGQGPELLIRYENEEAVDDSQLPKDRFSAERLKGVDSTLKIQPAELGDSAVYLCASSKRTVNNEKLFFGSGTQLSVL.

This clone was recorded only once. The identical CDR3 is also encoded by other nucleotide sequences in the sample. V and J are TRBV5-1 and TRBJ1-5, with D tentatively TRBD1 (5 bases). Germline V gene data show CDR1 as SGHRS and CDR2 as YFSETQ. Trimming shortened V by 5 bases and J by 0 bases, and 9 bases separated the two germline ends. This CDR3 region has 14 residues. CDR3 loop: CASRPDSSNQPQHF. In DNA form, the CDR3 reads TGCGCCAGCAGACCCGACAGTAGCAATCAGCCCCAGCATTTT.

The CDR3 reads CASSLPWQGGYGYTF. The CDR3 DNA reads as TGTGCCAGCAGCTTACCCTGGCAGGGGGGCTATGGCTACACCTTC. J is TRBJ1-2 and V is TRBV11-2, with 7 bases matching TRBD1. Germline CDR1 is SGHAT and CDR2 is FQNNGV. Unmatched junction bases numbered 7, after V lost 2 bases and J lost 4 bases. The CDR3 has 15 residues.

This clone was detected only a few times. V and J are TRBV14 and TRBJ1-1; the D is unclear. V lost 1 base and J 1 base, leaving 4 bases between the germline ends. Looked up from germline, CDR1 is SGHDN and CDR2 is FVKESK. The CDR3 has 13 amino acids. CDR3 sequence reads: CASSQGRNTEAFF. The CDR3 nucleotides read TGTGCCAGCAGCCAAGGCAGGAACACTGAAGCTTTCTTT.

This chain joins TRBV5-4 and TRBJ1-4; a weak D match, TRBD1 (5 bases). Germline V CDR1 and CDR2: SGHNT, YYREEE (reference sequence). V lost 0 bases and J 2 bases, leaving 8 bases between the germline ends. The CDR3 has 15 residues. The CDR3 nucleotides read TGTGCCAGCAGCTTGGCTGGGGCGACTAATGAAAAACTGTTTTTT. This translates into CASSLAGATNEKLFF.

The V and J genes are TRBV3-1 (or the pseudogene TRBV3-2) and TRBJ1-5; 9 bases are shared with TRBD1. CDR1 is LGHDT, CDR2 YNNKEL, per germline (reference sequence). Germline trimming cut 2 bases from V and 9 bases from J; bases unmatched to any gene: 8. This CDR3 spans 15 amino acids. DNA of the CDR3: TGTGCCAGCAGCCAAAGGGGACAGGGTTCATCGCCCCAGCATTTT. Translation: CASSQRGQGSSPQHF.

The CDR3 coding sequence is TGTGCCAGCAGTTTTAGGGGACAGGGCTATGGCTACACCTTC. Translation gives CASSFRGQGYGYTF. This sequence joins TRBV27 and TRBJ1-2; 9 nucleotides align to TRBD1. The CDR3 totals 14 residues. Trimming at V came to 3 bases and at J to 4 bases, leaving 3 bases not matched to a gene. Germline values: CDR1 MNHEY, CDR2 SMNVEV (reference sequence).

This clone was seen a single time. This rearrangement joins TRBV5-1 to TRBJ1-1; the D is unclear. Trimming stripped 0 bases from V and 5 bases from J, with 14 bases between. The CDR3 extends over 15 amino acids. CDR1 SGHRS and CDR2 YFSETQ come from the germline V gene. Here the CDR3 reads CASSLEAGWKTEAFF. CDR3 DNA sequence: TGCGCCAGCAGCTTGGAGGCCGGGTGGAAGACTGAAGCTTTCTTT.

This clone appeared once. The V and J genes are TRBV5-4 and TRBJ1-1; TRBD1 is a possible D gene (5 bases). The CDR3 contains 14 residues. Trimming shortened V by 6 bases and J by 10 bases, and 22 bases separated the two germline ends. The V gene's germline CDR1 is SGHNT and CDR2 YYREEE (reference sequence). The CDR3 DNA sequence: TGTGCCAGCACCACTTGGGGGGTGGGGTGGGGAGCTTTCTTT. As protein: CASTTWGVGWGAFF.

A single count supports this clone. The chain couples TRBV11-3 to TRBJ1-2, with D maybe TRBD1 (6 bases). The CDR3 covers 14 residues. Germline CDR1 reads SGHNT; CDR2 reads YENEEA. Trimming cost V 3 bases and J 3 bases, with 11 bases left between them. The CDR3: CASSFRGYDYGYTF. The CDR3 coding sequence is TGTGCCAGCAGCTTCAGGGGTTACGACTATGGCTACACCTTC. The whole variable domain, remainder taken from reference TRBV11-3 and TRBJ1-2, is EAGVVQSPRYKIIEKKQPVAFWCNPISGHNTLYWYLQNLGQGPELLIRYENEEAVDDSQLPKDRFSAERLKGVDSTLKIQPAELGDSAVYLCASSFRGYDYGYTFGSGTRLTVV.

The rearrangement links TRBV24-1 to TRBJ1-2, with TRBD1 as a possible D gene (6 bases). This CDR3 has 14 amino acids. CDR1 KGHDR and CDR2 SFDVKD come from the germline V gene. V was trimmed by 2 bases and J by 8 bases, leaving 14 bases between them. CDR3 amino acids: CATSDSRGAEGYTF. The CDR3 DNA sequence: TGTGCCACCAGTGATTCCCGGGGGGCAGAAGGCTACACCTTC.

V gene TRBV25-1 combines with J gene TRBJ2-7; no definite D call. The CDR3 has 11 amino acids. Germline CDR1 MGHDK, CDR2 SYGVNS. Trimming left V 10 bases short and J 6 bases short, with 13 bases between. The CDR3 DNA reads TGTGCCACCTCCTTTTCTCGCGAGCAGTACTTC. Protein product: CATSFSREQYF.

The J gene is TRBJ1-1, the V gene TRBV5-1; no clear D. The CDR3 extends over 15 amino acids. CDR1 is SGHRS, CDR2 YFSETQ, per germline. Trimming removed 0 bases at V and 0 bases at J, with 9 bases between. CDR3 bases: TGCGCCAGCAGCTTGGATGGGCAGTTGAACACTGAAGCTTTCTTT. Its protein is CASSLDGQLNTEAFF.

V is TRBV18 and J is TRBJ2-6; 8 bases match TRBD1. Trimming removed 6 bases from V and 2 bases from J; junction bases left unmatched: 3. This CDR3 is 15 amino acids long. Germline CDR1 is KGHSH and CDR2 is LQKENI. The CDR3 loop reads CASSLQGAGANVLTF. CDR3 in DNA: TGTGCCAGCTCTCTACAGGGGGCTGGGGCCAACGTCCTGACTTTC. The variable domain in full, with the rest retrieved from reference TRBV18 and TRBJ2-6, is NAGVMQNPRHLVRRRGQEARLRCSPMKGHSHVYWYRQLPEEGLKFMVYLQKENIIDESGMPKERFSAEFPKEGPSILRIQQVVRGDSAAYFCASSLQGAGANVLTFGAGSRLTVL.

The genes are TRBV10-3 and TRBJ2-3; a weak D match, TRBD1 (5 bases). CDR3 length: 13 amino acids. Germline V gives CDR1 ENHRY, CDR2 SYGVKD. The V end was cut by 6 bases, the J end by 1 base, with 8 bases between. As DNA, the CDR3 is TGTGCCATCAGCAGGGAAGGCACAGATACGCAGTATTTT. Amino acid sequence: CAISREGTDTQYF.

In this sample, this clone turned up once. DNA of the CDR3: TGTGCCAGCAGCCGGGACAGGGGGTCCTACGAGCAGTACTTC. Its protein is CASSRDRGSYEQYF. The genes are TRBV7-2 and TRBJ2-7; 11 bases fit TRBD1. Germline CDR1 reads SGHTA; CDR2 reads FQGNSA. The junction had 1 base not matched to a gene; V was cut back by 5 bases and J by 1 base. This CDR3 spans 14 amino acids.

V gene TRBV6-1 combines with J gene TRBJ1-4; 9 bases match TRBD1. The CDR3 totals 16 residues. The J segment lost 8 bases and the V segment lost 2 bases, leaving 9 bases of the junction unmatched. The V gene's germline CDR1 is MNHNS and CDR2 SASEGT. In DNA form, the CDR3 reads TGTGCCAGCAGTGAACTGATCGGGACAGGGAAGGAAAAACTGTTTTTT. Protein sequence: CASSELIGTGKEKLFF.

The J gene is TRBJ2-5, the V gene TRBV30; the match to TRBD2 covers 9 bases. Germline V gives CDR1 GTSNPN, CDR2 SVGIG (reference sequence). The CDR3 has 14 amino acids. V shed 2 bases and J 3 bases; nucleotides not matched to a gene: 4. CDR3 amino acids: CAWSSGGTKETQYF. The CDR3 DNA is TGTGCCTGGAGTAGCGGGGGGACGAAAGAGACCCAGTACTTC.

The CDR3 DNA is TGTGCCAGCAGCCAGAGTCGATCCACCGGGGAGCTGTTTTTT. Its translation is CASSQSRSTGELFF. The V gene is TRBV3-1 (or the pseudogene TRBV3-2), the J gene TRBJ2-2; the D is unclear. Germline assignment: CDR1 LGHDT and CDR2 YNNKEL (reference sequence). The CDR3 consists of 14 residues. V was pared by 3 bases and J by 4 bases, with 9 bases between.

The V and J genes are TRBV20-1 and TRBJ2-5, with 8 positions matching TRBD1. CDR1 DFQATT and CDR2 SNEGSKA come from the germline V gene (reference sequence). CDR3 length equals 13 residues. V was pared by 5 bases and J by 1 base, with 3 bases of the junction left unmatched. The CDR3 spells CSAGDRGQETQYF. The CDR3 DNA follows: TGCAGTGCTGGTGACAGGGGCCAAGAGACCCAGTACTTC.